Each of the 2 T cell receptor beta chains below was sequenced from the same sample in a study of blood T cell repertoires in COVID-19. Measured with immunoSEQ multiplex PCR; TCRdb has only the in-frame clones, and not every one. The repertoire includes 150,000 or so clones, 85% of them detected once, and 3% to 3.5% sits in the top ten. The sample taken for sequencing was peripheral blood. These receptors were collected from a human donor with acute or convalescent COVID-19. The donor label of this sample is uncertain.

V gene TRBV7-3 combines with J gene TRBJ1-1, with D uncertain. The CDR3 totals 14 residues. Germline loops: CDR1 SGHTA, CDR2 FQGTGA. The V gene lost 0 bases and the J gene lost 3 bases, with 8 bases spanning the gap. The CDR3 reads CASSLTFSDTEAFF. CDR3 DNA sequence: TGTGCCAGCAGCTTAACGTTCTCGGACACTGAAGCTTTCTTT.

The rearrangement joins TRBV25-1 to TRBJ2-3; 9 bases are shared with TRBD1. Germline V gene sequence: CDR1 MGHDK, CDR2 SYGVNS. This CDR3 has 14 amino acids. The junction had 7 bases not matched to a gene; V was cut back by 7 bases and J by 5 bases. CDR3: CASTGTGTGDTQYF. CDR3 nucleotides: TGTGCCAGCACCGGGACAGGGACCGGAGATACGCAGTATTTT.